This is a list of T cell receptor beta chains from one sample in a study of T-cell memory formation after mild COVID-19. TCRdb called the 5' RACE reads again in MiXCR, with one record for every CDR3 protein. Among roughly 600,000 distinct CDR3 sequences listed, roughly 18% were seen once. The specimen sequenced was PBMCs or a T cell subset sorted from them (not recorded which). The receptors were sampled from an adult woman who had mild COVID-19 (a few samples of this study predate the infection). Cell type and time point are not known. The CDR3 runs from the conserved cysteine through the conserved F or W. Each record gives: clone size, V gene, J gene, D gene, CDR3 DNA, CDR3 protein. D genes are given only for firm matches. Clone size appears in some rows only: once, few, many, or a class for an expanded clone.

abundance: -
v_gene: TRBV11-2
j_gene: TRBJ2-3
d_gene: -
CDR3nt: TGTGCCAGCAGCTTAGGAGCGGACACAGATACGCAGTATTTT
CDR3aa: CASSLGADTDTQYF

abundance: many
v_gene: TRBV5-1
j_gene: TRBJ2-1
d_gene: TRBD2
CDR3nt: TGCGCCAGCAGCCTCCTAGCGGGAGCAACCTACAATGAGCAGTTCTTC
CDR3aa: CASSLLAGATYNEQFF

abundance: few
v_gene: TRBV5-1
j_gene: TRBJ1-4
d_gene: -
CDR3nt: TGCGCCAGCCGGCCGACAGTTAATGAAAAACTGTTTTTT
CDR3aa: CASRPTVNEKLFF

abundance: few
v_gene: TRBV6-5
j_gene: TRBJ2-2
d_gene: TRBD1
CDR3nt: TGTGCCAGCAGCGGACAGGGACAGAACACCGGGGAGCTGTTTTTT
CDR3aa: CASSGQGQNTGELFF

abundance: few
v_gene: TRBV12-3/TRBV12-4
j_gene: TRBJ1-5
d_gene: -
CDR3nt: TGTGCCAGCAGCATAGGACTGACCAATCAGCCCCAGCATTTT
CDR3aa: CASSIGLTNQPQHF

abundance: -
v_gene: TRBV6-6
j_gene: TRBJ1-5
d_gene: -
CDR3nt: TGTGCCAGCAGCCCTCAACTAATGGACCCCAATCAGCCCCAGCATTTT
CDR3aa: CASSPQLMDPNQPQHF

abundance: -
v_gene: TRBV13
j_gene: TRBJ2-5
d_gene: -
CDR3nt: TGTGCCAGCAGCTTAGCGGGACTGCGCGGTGCCCAGTACTTC
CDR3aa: CASSLAGLRGAQYF

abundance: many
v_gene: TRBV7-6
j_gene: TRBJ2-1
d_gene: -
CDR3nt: TGTGCCAGCAGCTTAGGAGGTGGGACTTCCTACAATGAGCAGTTCTTC
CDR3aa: CASSLGGGTSYNEQFF

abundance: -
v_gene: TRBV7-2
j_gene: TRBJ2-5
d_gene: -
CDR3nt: TGTGCCAGCAGCGCCATAATCAGGGGAGAGACCCAGTACTTC
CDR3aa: CASSAIIRGETQYF

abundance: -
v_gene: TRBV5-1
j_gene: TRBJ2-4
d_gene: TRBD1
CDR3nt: TGCGCCAGCAGCCCGGACAGGGTTCGAGCCAAAAACATTCAGTACTTC
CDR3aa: CASSPDRVRAKNIQYF

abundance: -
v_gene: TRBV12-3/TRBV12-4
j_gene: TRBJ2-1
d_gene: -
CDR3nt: TGTGCCAGCAGTTTTATGAGAGAGCAGTTCTTC
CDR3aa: CASSFMREQFF

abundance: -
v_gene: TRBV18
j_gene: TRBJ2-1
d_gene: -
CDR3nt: TGTGCCAGCTCACCATACTCCGGGACTCTTAAGGAGCAGTTCTTC
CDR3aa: CASSPYSGTLKEQFF

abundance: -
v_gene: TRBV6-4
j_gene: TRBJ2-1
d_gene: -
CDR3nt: TGTGCCAGCAGTGACTCGATTAACAATGAGCAGTTCTTC
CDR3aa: CASSDSINNEQFF

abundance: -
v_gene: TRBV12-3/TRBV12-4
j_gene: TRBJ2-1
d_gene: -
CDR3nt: TGTGCCAGCAGTTTAATGCGGGGGCTATACAATGAGCAGTTCTTC
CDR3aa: CASSLMRGLYNEQFF

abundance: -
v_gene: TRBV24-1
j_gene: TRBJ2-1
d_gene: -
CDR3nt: TGTGCCACCCAGGCTCCGGGGCGGAATGAGCAGTTCTTC
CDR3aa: CATQAPGRNEQFF

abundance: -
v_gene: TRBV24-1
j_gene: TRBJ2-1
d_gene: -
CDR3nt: TGTGCCACCAGTGATCCCACTCGCGATGAGCAGTTCTTC
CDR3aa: CATSDPTRDEQFF

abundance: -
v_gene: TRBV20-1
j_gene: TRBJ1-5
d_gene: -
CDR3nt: TGCAGTGCTATCGGCCGGGACCCCCTTCGGGATCAGCCCCAGCATTTT
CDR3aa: CSAIGRDPLRDQPQHF

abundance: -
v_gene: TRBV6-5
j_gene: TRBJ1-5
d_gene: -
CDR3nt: TGTGCCAGCAGTTCCGGGAGTAGCAATCAGCCCCAGCATTTT
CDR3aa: CASSSGSSNQPQHF

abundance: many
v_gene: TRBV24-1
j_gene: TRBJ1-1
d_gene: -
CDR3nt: TGTGCCACCAGTGGTGACCCGAACATTGCTTTCTTT
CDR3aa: CATSGDPNIAFF

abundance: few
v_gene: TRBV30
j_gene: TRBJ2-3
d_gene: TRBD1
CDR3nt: TGTGCCTGGATTGTCAGGGGGCGAACAGATACGCAGTATTTT
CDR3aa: CAWIVRGRTDTQYF

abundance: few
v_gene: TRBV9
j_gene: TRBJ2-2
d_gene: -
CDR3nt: TGTGCCAGCAGCGTAGCTGCGTCGACAGCGAACACCGGGGAGCTGTTTTTT
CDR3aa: CASSVAASTANTGELFF